The sample holds many counts of the clone carrying this T cell receptor beta chain. The antigen remains undetermined. The source of the sample is a study of T cells in Graves' hyperthyroidism and ophthalmopathy. Study-wide findings and caveats: Separating ophthalmopathy from stable hyperthyroidism was achieved by a 13 V-J model. Blood shared most expanded thyroid clonotypes above 0.001.

Germline lookup yields CDR1 SGHRS and CDR2 YFSETQ. The CDR3 is made up of 15 amino acids. The germline V and J ends were trimmed by 2 bases and 1 base, with 11 bases remaining between them. The study based diagnoses on clinical symptoms, serum thyroxine and TRAb, thyroid ultrasound and orbital computed tomography. Amplification yielded TCR beta CDR3 regions, with RNA transcripts as the source. A first-round RT-PCR of the TCR CDR3 used the HTBI primer set. TCRdb analysed the multiplex PCR reads with MiXCR anew, one entry per CDR3 protein. The repertoire holds some 620,000 distinct CDR3 sequences, with roughly 15% as singletons.

The receptor was isolated from a woman under 40 with Graves' hyperthyroidism. The rearrangement links TRBV5-1 to TRBJ2-3; D unclear. The specimen was blood. The DNA of the CDR3 is TGCGCCAGCAGCTTACGGACGCGAGGCACAGATACGCAGTATTTT. This codes for CASSLRTRGTDTQYF.